Below are 15 T cell receptor beta chains sequenced from a single sample in a study of cytomegalovirus exposure and HLA in healthy donors. PCR involved 60 Vbeta and 13 Jbeta primers. Sequencing used immunoSEQ multiplex PCR; TCRdb keeps in-frame clones, though not all of them. The sample lists over 95,000 clones; roughly 80% were seen once. The source material was PBMCs. The receptors were sampled from a female donor in good health and CMV-seronegative.

The V call is TRBV5-6, the J call TRBJ1-2, with 8 bases lining up with TRBD1. The CDR3 has 15 amino acids. Per germline, CDR1 SGHDT and CDR2 YYEEEE. V shed 3 bases, J shed 8 bases, and the junction held 12 bases outside the gene matches. For the CDR3, the DNA is TGTGCCAGCAGCTCTGGGGACAGGTCCACGCGGGGCTACACCTTC. Protein: CASSSGDRSTRGYTF.

The chain combines TRBV5-4 with TRBJ1-2; 9 nucleotides agree with TRBD1. The trim removed 4 bases at V and 7 bases at J, leaving 5 bases unmatched. Germline V gives CDR1 SGHNT, CDR2 YYREEE (reference sequence). The CDR3 has 13 amino acids. The CDR3 bases are TGTGCCAGCAGCGGGTGGACAGGGGTTGGCTACACCTTC. Its protein product is CASSGWTGVGYTF.

The chain has TRBV10-3 and TRBJ2-7; 7 nucleotides align to TRBD1. The V segment lost 6 bases and the J segment 5 bases; nucleotides outside the gene matches: 4. The CDR3 covers 12 residues. The germline V gene has CDR1 ENHRY and CDR2 SYGVKD. The CDR3 sequence: CAISRQGNEQYF. CDR3 sequence (DNA): TGTGCCATCAGCCGACAGGGCAACGAGCAGTACTTC.

In its sample, this clone was seen once. The chain uses TRBV19 and TRBJ1-3, with D possibly being TRBD1 (6 bases). CDR3 size: 13 residues. Germline V CDR1 and CDR2: LNHDA, SQIVND (reference sequence). Trimming took off 11 bases at V and 0 bases at J, with 11 bases between the two ends. The CDR3 sequence: CAVQGSSGNTIYF. DNA for the CDR3: TGTGCCGTCCAGGGGAGCTCTGGAAACACCATATATTTT. Looking up the rest from reference TRBV19 and TRBJ1-3 gives the full variable domain: DGGITQSPKYLFRKEGQNVTLSCEQNLNHDAMYWYRQDPGQGLRLIYYSQIVNDFQKGDIAEGYSVSREKKESFPLTVTSAQKNPTAFYLCAVQGSSGNTIYFGEGSWLTVV.

This chain joins TRBV7-8 and TRBJ1-2, with D possibly TRBD1 on 6 matching bases. Germline loops: CDR1 SGHVS, CDR2 FQNEAQ. The V gene lost 5 bases and the J gene lost 2 bases, with 15 bases spanning the gap. The CDR3 totals 15 residues. CDR3 nucleotide sequence: TGTGCCAGCAGCCGGGGACAACTAGTAAACTATGGCTACACCTTC. It translates to CASSRGQLVNYGYTF.

The chain employs TRBV29-1 and TRBJ1-2; D unresolved. V was pared by 5 bases and J by 5 bases, with 30 bases between. The germline V gene encodes CDR1 SQVTM and CDR2 ANQGSEA. The CDR3 is 18 residues long. The DNA for the CDR3 is TGCAGCGTTCGGCCCACTGGAGCCGAATTGCCCCAGCTATATGGCTACACCTTC. Residues: CSVRPTGAELPQLYGYTF.

The chain combines TRBV6-5 with TRBJ2-3; 11 nucleotides match TRBD2. The J segment lost 4 bases and the V segment lost 6 bases, leaving 6 bases of the junction unmatched. Germline CDR1 and CDR2: MNHEY and SVGAGI. The CDR3 is 15 amino acids. CDR3 region: CASRQGTSGPDTQYF. CDR3 sequence (DNA): TGTGCCAGCAGGCAGGGGACTAGCGGACCAGATACGCAGTATTTT.

The CDR3 sequence: CASTLAQFETQYF. The CDR3, as DNA: TGCGCCAGCACTCTAGCTCAATTTGAGACCCAGTACTTC. V and J are TRBV10-2 and TRBJ2-5; possible D gene TRBD2, 5 bases. Germline CDR1 WSHSY, CDR2 SAAADI. V was pared by 7 bases and J by 5 bases, with 14 bases between. The CDR3 sequence is 13 residues long.

The chain employs TRBV10-3 and TRBJ2-4; TRBD2 might be the D (6 bases). The CDR3 runs 17 residues. Per the germline V gene, CDR1 is ENHRY and CDR2 is SYGVKD. V was shortened by 6 bases and J by 0 bases, with 18 bases between the two germline ends. For the CDR3, the DNA is TGTGCCATCAGCGAAAGGGCCCAGGGACTAGCCAAAAACATTCAGTACTTC. Protein: CAISERAQGLAKNIQYF.

The gene calls are TRBV22-1 and TRBJ1-2; the table gives TRBD1 as D, unverified against the DNA. TRBV22-1 is annotated as a pseudogene. The length of the CDR3 is 13 residues. CDR3 loop: CPGSARQFYGYTF. The CDR3, as DNA: TGTCCTGGGAGCGCACGGCAATTCTATGGCTACACCTTC.

This clone has a handful of counts. J is TRBJ1-6 and V is TRBV10-2; D unresolved. Per the germline V gene, CDR1 is WSHSY and CDR2 is SAAADI. The CDR3 loop spans 15 amino acids. V dropped 6 bases and J dropped 8 bases, with 17 bases sitting between them. For the CDR3, the DNA is TGCGCCAGCAGGGAAGAGATGAGGTGGGATTCACCCCTCCACTTT. Translating gives CASREEMRWDSPLHF.

The genes are TRBV2 and TRBJ2-5, with 10 positions matching TRBD2. The CDR3 consists of 17 residues. V shed 6 bases, J shed 2 bases, and the junction held 12 bases outside the gene matches. Looked up from germline, CDR1 is SNHLY and CDR2 is FYNNEI. The CDR3 is CASSRRMLAGEQETQYF. CDR3 DNA sequence: TGTGCCAGCAGCCGAAGGATGCTAGCGGGGGAACAAGAGACCCAGTACTTC.

This clone was seen a handful of times. This chain connects TRBV10-3 to TRBJ1-3; TRBD1 is a possible D gene (5 bases). This CDR3 is 14 amino acids long. The V end was cut by 7 bases, the J end by 2 bases, with 12 bases between. CDR1 and CDR2 (germline): ENHRY, SYGVKD. The CDR3 loop reads CAITAGIAGNTIYF. CDR3 bases: TGTGCCATCACTGCAGGGATCGCTGGAAACACCATATATTTT.

This rearrangement joins TRBV27 to TRBJ2-1; 15 bases agree with TRBD2. The CDR3 is 20 amino acids. Germline lookup yields CDR1 MNHEY and CDR2 SMNVEV (reference sequence). Losses at the gene ends were 4 bases for V and 0 bases for J; bases not matched to a gene: 10. Here the CDR3 DNA reads TGTGCCAGCAGTTACGCACCGGGACTAGCGGGGGGTGCCTCCTACAATGAGCAGTTCTTC. This sequence encodes CASSYAPGLAGGASYNEQFF.

The V and J genes are TRBV7-8 and TRBJ1-2; the match to TRBD1 covers 8 bases. Losses at the gene ends were 1 base for V and 10 bases for J; bases not matched to a gene: 17. CDR1 and CDR2 (germline): SGHVS, FQNEAQ. This CDR3 is built from 17 residues. In nucleotides, the CDR3 is TGTGCCAGCAGCTTAGTGGTTCAGGGGGCGAGAACGACGGACTACACCTTC. Translation gives CASSLVVQGARTTDYTF.